This T cell receptor beta chain was sequenced for a study of T cell changes during pregnancy in multiple sclerosis. Trimming stripped 4 bases from V and 1 base from J, with 13 bases between. Germline V lookup: CDR1 KGHSH, CDR2 LQKENI. The CDR3 consists of 15 residues. Repertoires were generated with immunoSEQ multiplex PCR, while TCRdb's copy carries only in-frame clones and drops some. Counted here are 50,000 to 75,000 clones, 92% occurring once; the ten biggest clones make up about 2.5%. The rearrangement uses TRBV18 and TRBJ1-1; D is unclear. Sequencing was performed on peripheral blood, taken in the third trimester of pregnancy. The TCR sequence derives from a female donor in good health, enrolled as a control in a pregnancy study. CDR3 DNA sequence: TGTGCCAGCTCACTGTTCACAGCAACGAACACTGAAGCTTTCTTT. Amino acid sequence: CASSLFTATNTEAFF. The variable domain in full, completed from reference TRBV18 and TRBJ1-1, reads NAGVMQNPRHLVRRRGQEARLRCSPMKGHSHVYWYRQLPEEGLKFMVYLQKENIIDESGMPKERFSAEFPKEGPSILRIQQVVRGDSAAYFCASSLFTATNTEAFFGQGTRLTVV.